This T cell receptor (beta chain) was captured in a study of identical twins. Whole-study results and caveats: The study found excess low generation probability among twin-shared out-of-frame alpha sequences.

Concerning this clonotype itself: As yet, its antigen is unknown.

With template switching, a universal primer site was added, and the cDNA carried unique molecular identifiers. MiXCR, run by TCRdb on the 5' RACE reads, gives a single entry per CDR3 protein. Here the sample spans fewer than 500,000 distinct CDR3 sequences, 24% being singletons. The same sample was also studied in work on T cells expressing NK-cell markers. That report notes: Sorting was limited to alpha-beta TCR-expressing T cells with an anti-gamma-delta TCR antibody in several experiments.

Sequenced sample: CD4+ T cells sorted from blood. This receptor was identified in a woman between 18 and 29 years old in good health.

CDR3 sequence reads: CASCLGTGELFF. The CDR3 nucleotides are TGTGCCAGCTGTCTTGGGACAGGGGAGCTGTTTTTT. The chain links TRBV12-3 or TRBV12-4 to TRBJ2-2, with D possibly being TRBD1 (6 bases). The CDR3 sequence is 12 residues long. Trimming pared 8 bases from V and 8 bases from J, leaving 12 bases between.